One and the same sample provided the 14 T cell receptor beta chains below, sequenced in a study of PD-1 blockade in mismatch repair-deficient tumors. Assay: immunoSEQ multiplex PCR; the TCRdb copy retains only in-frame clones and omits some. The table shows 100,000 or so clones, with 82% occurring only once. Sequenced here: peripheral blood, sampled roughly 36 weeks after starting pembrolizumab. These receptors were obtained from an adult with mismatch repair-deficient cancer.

The DNA of the CDR3 is TGTGCCAGCAGCTCCAGCCCGGGGCAGCAAGAGACCCAGTACTTC. Protein: CASSSSPGQQETQYF. V usage is TRBV11-2 and J usage is TRBJ2-5; either TRBD1 or TRBD2 may supply D (5 bases each). V shed 4 bases and J shed 2 bases, with 14 bases lying between them. CDR1 is SGHAT and CDR2 is FQNNGV in the germline V gene. This CDR3 comprises 15 residues.

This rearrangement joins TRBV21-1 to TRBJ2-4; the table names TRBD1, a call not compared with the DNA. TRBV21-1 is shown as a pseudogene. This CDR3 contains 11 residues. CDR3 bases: TGTGCCAGCAGCAAGGGACAGCAGCAGTACTTC. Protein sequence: CASSKGQQQYF.

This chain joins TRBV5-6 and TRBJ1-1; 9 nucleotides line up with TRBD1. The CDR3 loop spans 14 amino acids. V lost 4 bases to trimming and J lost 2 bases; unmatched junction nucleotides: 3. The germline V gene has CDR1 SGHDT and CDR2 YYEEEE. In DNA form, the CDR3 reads TGTGCCAGCAGCGGGACAGGGCGTAACACTGAAGCTTTCTTT. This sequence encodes CASSGTGRNTEAFF.

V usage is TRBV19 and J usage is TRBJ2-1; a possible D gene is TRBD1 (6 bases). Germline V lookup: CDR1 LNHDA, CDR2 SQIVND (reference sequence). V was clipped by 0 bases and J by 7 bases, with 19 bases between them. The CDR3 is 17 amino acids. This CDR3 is CASSIDPTHGQLNEQFF. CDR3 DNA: TGTGCCAGTAGTATAGACCCCACGCACGGACAGTTAAATGAGCAGTTCTTC.

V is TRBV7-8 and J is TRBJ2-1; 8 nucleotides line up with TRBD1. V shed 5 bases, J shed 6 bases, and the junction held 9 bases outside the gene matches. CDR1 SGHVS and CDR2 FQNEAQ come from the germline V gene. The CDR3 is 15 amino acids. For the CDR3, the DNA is TGTGCCAGCAGCCCGACAGGGGTCGGGGCCAATGAGCAGTTCTTC. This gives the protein CASSPTGVGANEQFF.

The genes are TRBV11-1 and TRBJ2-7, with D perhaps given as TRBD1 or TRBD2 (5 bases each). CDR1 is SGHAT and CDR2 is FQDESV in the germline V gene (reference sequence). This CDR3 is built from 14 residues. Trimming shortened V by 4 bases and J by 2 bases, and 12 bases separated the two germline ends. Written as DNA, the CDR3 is TGTGCCAGCAGCTCCGGGGACGCACCCTACGAGCAGTACTTC. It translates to CASSSGDAPYEQYF.

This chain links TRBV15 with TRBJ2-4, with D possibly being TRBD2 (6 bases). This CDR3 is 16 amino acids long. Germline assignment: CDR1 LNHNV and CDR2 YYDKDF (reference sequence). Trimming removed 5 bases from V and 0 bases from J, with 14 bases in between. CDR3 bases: TGTGCCACCAGCCCCACGGGGGTTCTAGCCAAAAACATTCAGTACTTC. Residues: CATSPTGVLAKNIQYF.

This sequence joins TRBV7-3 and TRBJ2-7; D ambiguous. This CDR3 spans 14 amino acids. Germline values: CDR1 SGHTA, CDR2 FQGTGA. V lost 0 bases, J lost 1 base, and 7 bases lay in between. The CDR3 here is CASSLTRPSYEQYF. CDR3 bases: TGTGCCAGCAGCTTAACCCGACCGTCCTACGAGCAGTACTTC.

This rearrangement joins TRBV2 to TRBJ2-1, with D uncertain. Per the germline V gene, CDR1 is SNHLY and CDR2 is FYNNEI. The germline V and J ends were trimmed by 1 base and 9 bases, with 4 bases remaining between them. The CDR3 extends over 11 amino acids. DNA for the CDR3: TGTGCCAGCAGTGAAGGGGGTGAGCAGTTCTTC. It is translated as CASSEGGEQFF.

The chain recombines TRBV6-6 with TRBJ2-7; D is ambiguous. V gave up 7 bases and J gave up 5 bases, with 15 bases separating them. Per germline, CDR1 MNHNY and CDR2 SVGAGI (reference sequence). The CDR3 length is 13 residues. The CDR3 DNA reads TGTGCCAGCACCCCCCGGACGGCCCACGAGCAGTACTTC. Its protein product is CASTPRTAHEQYF.

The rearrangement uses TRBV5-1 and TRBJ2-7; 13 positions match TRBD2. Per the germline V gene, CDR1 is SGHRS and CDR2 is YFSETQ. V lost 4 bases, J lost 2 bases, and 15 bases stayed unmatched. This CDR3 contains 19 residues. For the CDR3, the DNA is TGCGCCAGCAGCGGCACAGGGTTGATTGGACTAGCGGGAGCCTACGAGCAGTACTTC. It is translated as CASSGTGLIGLAGAYEQYF. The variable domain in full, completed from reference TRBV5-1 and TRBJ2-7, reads KAGVTQTPRYLIKTRGQQVTLSCSPISGHRSVSWYQQTPGQGLQFLFEYFSETQRNKGNFPGRFSGRQFSNSRSEMNVSTLELGDSALYLCASSGTGLIGLAGAYEQYFGPGTRLTVT.

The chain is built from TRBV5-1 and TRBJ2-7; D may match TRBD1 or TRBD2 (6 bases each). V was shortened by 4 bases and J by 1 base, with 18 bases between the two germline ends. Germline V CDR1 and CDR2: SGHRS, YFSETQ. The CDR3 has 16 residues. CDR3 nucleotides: TGCGCCAGCAGCGGGCAAGGGGGGATCCAATCCTACGAGCAGTACTTC. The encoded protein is CASSGQGGIQSYEQYF. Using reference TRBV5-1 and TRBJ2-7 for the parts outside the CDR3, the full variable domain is KAGVTQTPRYLIKTRGQQVTLSCSPISGHRSVSWYQQTPGQGLQFLFEYFSETQRNKGNFPGRFSGRQFSNSRSEMNVSTLELGDSALYLCASSGQGGIQSYEQYFGPGTRLTVT.

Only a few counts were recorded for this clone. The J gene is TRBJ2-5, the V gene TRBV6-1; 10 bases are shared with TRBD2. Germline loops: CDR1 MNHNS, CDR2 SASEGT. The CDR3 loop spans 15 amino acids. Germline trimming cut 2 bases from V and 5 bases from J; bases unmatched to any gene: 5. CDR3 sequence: CASSEIAGGLETQYF. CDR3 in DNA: TGTGCCAGCAGTGAAATAGCGGGAGGTCTGGAGACCCAGTACTTC.

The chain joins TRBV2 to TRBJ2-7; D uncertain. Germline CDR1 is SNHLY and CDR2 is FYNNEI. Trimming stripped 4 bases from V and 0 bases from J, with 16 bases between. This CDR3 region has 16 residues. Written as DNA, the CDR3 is TGTGCCAGCAGTGGTGGGCTGACCGTCGGCTCCTACGAGCAGTACTTC. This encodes CASSGGLTVGSYEQYF.